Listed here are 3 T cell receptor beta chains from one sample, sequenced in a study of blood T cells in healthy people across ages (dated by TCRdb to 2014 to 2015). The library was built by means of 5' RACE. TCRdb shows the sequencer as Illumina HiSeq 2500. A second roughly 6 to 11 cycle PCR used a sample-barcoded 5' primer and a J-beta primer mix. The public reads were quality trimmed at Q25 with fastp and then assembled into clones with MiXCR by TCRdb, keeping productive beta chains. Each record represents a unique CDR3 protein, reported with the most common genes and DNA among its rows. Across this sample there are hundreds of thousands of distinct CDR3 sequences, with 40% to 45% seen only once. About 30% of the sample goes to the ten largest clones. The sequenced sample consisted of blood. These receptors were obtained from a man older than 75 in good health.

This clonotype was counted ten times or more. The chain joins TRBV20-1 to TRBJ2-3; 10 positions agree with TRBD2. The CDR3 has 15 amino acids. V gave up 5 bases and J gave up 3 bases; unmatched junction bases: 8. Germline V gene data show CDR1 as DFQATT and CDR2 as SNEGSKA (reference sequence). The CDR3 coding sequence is TGCAGTGCTCCCAGCGGGGGGGTTAGAACAGATACGCAGTATTTT. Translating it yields CSAPSGGVRTDTQYF.

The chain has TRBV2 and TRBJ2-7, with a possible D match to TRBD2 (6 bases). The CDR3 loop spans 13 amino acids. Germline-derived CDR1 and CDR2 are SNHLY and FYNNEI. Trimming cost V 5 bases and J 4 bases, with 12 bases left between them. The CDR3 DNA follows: TGTGCCAGCAGTCTCCGGGAGCGGTACGAGCAGTACTTC. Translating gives CASSLRERYEQYF.

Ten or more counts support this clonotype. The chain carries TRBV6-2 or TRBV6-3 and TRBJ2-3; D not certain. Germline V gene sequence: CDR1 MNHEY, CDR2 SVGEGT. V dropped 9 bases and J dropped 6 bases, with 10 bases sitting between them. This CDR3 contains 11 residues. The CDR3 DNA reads TGTGCCAGACACAGATGGGATACGCAGTATTTT. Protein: CARHRWDTQYF.